The 15 T cell receptor beta chains given below trace back to one sample, sequenced in a study of molecular identifiers for immune sequencing clone quantification. TCRdb recomputed calls from the PCR reads with MiXCR, one row per CDR3 protein. The top ten clones hold about 0.8% of a sample with approximately 550,000 distinct CDR3 sequences, roughly 23% of them seen once. Material: naive CD8+ T cells from blood, with Jurkat cell RNA spiked in. Documented subset: FACS-sorted CD8+CD4-CCR7+CD45RA+ naive T cells. The receptors originated from a human donor in good health. Some libraries in this study had Jurkat cell RNA spiked in.

This clonotype was counted a few times. This chain links TRBV6-2 or TRBV6-3 with TRBJ2-7, with a weak D call TRBD1 (6 bases). Germline V CDR1 and CDR2: MNHEY, SVGEGT. The V end was cut by 2 bases, the J end by 2 bases, with 13 bases between. The CDR3 totals 15 residues. The CDR3 DNA is TGTGCCAGCAGTTACCTAAAACAGGGAACCTACGAGCAGTACTTC. This codes for CASSYLKQGTYEQYF.

This clonotype was picked up a small number of times. The chain carries TRBV20-1 and TRBJ2-1, with a weak D call TRBD2 (6 bases). Trimming stripped 6 bases from V and 0 bases from J, with 15 bases between. This CDR3 region has 15 residues. CDR1 DFQATT and CDR2 SNEGSKA come from the germline V gene (reference sequence). This chain's CDR3 is CSAMEGRSSYNEQFF. CDR3 DNA: TGCAGTGCCATGGAGGGACGGAGCTCCTACAATGAGCAGTTCTTC.

This clonotype was found many times. The chain links TRBV6-5 to TRBJ2-5, with 8 bases lining up with TRBD1. Trimming at V came to 2 bases and at J to 4 bases, leaving 6 bases not matched to a gene. The germline CDR1 and CDR2 sequences are MNHEY and SVGAGI. The CDR3 has 15 amino acids. CDR3 coding DNA: TGTGCCAGCAGTTACAGTCAGGGGGCAGGAGAGACCCAGTACTTC. Amino acid sequence: CASSYSQGAGETQYF.

In this sample, this clonotype turned up a few times. This chain joins TRBV7-8 and TRBJ2-1, with D possibly being TRBD1 (6 bases). The CDR3 loop spans 17 amino acids. The V gene lost 1 base and the J gene lost 2 bases, with 15 bases spanning the gap. Germline V gene data show CDR1 as SGHVS and CDR2 as FQNEAQ. CDR3 nucleotides: TGTGCCAGCAGCTTAGTCGCTACAGGGCATGCCTACAATGAGCAGTTCTTC. Translated: CASSLVATGHAYNEQFF.

In regard to this clonotype: At one end the junction does not follow the germline gene, possibly because of a read error. V is TRBV7-8 and J is TRBJ1-3; maybe TRBD1 (6 bases). The V gene's germline CDR1 is SGHVS and CDR2 FQNEAQ. The CDR3 runs to 18 residues. CDR3 sequence (DNA): TGTGCCAGCAGCGACGACAGGAGCGGTATCTTCTCTGGACACACCATATATTTT. Encoded protein: CASSDDRSGIFSGHTIYF. Combining the CDR3 with reference TRBV7-8 and TRBJ1-3 gives the whole variable domain GAGVSQSPRYKVAKRGQDVALRCDPISGHVSLFWYQQALGQGPEFLTYFQNEAQLDKSGLPSDRFFAERPEGSVSTLKIQRTQQEDSAVYLCASSDDRSGIFSGHTIYFGEGSWLTVV.

The chain uses TRBV20-1 and TRBJ1-6; the D is unclear. CDR1 is DFQATT, CDR2 SNEGSKA, per germline (reference sequence). Trimming cost V 1 base and J 8 bases, with 21 bases left between them. CDR3 length: 17 residues. The CDR3 coding sequence is TGCAGTGCTAGAGGTTTGGGCCTCGGACTTAGTTATTCACCCCTCCACTTT. This codes for CSARGLGLGLSYSPLHF.

V is TRBV25-1 and J is TRBJ2-7; tentative D call: TRBD2 (6 bases). The V end lost 1 base, the J end lost 6 bases, and 13 bases lay between the germline ends. This CDR3 has 14 amino acids. The V gene's germline CDR1 is MGHDK and CDR2 SYGVNS. The CDR3 bases are TGTGCCAGCAGTGAATTGGGGTTGGGGGGCGAGCAGTACTTC. The encoded protein is CASSELGLGGEQYF.

There are many counts of this clonotype. CDR3 loop: CASSYTALGQPQHF. CDR3 DNA sequence: TGTGCCAGCAGTTACACGGCCTTGGGGCAGCCCCAGCATTTT. The chain couples TRBV6-2 or TRBV6-3 to TRBJ1-5; D unclear. The CDR3 extends over 14 amino acids. The ends were cut back, 2 bases at V and 7 bases at J, with 12 bases in the middle. CDR1 and CDR2 (germline): MNHEY, SVGEGT.

The rearrangement uses TRBV10-3 and TRBJ2-3, with D possibly TRBD2 on 6 matching bases. The CDR3 is 15 residues long. V shed 4 bases and J shed 0 bases, with 11 bases lying between them. The germline gives CDR1 ENHRY, CDR2 SYGVKD. The CDR3 region is CAISGSAGSTDTQYF. The CDR3, as DNA: TGTGCCATCAGTGGGTCGGCGGGAAGCACAGATACGCAGTATTTT.

This clonotype has ten or more counts. The chain couples TRBV30 to TRBJ2-7; perhaps D is TRBD1 or TRBD2 (6 bases each). CDR3 length: 13 residues. V gave up 5 bases and J gave up 5 bases, with 16 bases separating them. Germline CDR1 GTSNPN, CDR2 SVGIG (reference sequence). In nucleotides, the CDR3 is TGTGCCTGGCCCGTGGGGGGCCCCCACGAGCAGTACTTC. It specifies CAWPVGGPHEQYF.

This clonotype has more than one count but fewer than ten. V and J are TRBV12-3 or TRBV12-4 and TRBJ2-5; D gene unclear. V was clipped by 7 bases and J by 0 bases, with 12 bases between them. The CDR3 covers 14 residues. CDR3 residues: CASTFRLNQETQYF. CDR3 DNA sequence: TGTGCCAGCACCTTCCGCCTTAACCAAGAGACCCAGTACTTC.

At least ten counts were recorded for this clonotype. This chain joins TRBV27 and TRBJ2-6, with D hard to call. V was shortened by 6 bases and J by 0 bases, with 6 bases between the two germline ends. This CDR3 has 14 amino acids. Germline loops: CDR1 MNHEY, CDR2 SMNVEV (reference sequence). The CDR3 DNA is TGTGCCAGCAGGGTTAGCTCTGGGGCCAACGTCCTGACTTTC. This sequence encodes CASRVSSGANVLTF.

This chain uses TRBV19 with TRBJ2-2; D call uncertain. Germline V gene lookup returns CDR1 LNHDA and CDR2 SQIVND (reference sequence). The CDR3 loop spans 17 amino acids. V lost 4 bases, J lost 7 bases, and 22 bases lay in between. This CDR3 is CASSTNPRAPRSGELFF. The DNA of the CDR3 is TGTGCCAGTAGTACAAACCCTCGGGCCCCGAGGAGCGGGGAGCTGTTTTTT.

This clonotype was seen repeatedly, ten times or more. The chain has TRBV30 and TRBJ2-7; no clear D. Germline V gene lookup returns CDR1 GTSNPN and CDR2 SVGIG (reference sequence). The V and J ends lost 3 bases and 0 bases respectively, with 3 bases between them. This CDR3 spans 11 amino acids. Here the CDR3 DNA reads TGTGCCTGGAGGCACTCCTACGAGCAGTACTTC. As protein: CAWRHSYEQYF.

This clonotype was observed a few times. The chain links TRBV28 to TRBJ1-3; D is uncertain. Germline loops: CDR1 MDHEN, CDR2 SYDVKM. V was shortened by 2 bases and J by 0 bases, with 11 bases between the two germline ends. This CDR3 contains 16 residues. The CDR3: CASSLATGSSGNTIYF. The CDR3 nucleotides are TGTGCCAGCAGTTTAGCGACCGGGAGCTCTGGAAACACCATATATTTT.